This TCR beta chain appears in the sequencing data of a study of T cells after yellow fever vaccination. Study information: Among memory cells, EM, EMRA, CM and Tscm subsets were sorted using CD3, CD45RA, CCR7 and CD95.

MiXCR was run by TCRdb on the 5' RACE reads, yielding one entry per CDR3 protein. The sample has around 31,000 distinct CDR3 sequences; over 9.5% are singletons. V was shortened by 5 bases and J by 0 bases, with 14 bases between the two germline ends. Germline loops: CDR1 SEHNR, CDR2 FQNEAQ (reference sequence). The CDR3 has 16 residues. In its sample, this clonotype was seen many times. This rearrangement joins TRBV7-9 to TRBJ2-4, with D uncertain. This sequence originates from a young man who received the YFV17D yellow fever vaccine. The sample in question was PBMCs, either bulk or a sorted T-cell subset (CD4+, CD8+, memory, or dextramer-sorted; not recorded which), obtained approximately 15 days after the first yellow fever vaccination. CDR3 loop: CASSPPYILAKNIQYF. DNA of the CDR3: TGTGCCAGCAGCCCACCCTATATTCTAGCCAAAAACATTCAGTACTTC.